This T cell receptor (beta chain) was retrieved from a study of CD4+ T cells in melanoma. General study points: CD8+ T cell, macrophage and B cell function reportedly correlated with neoantigen-specific CD4+ T cells.

Trimming removed 3 bases from V and 0 bases from J; junction bases left unmatched: 7. The CDR3 consists of 18 residues. The germline V gene encodes CDR1 SGHRS and CDR2 YFSETQ. The data were produced by immunoSEQ multiplex PCR, yet TCRdb's version contains in-frame clones alone and is incomplete. The sample has some 50,000 clones, 89% seen once. As regards this clone: The antigen remains unidentified.

The source material was peripheral blood. This chain links TRBV5-1 with TRBJ2-5; 14 positions agree with TRBD2. The source is a human donor with melanoma. CDR3 residues: CASSSGLAGGPYQETQYF. DNA of the CDR3: TGCGCCAGCAGCTCAGGACTAGCGGGGGGCCCGTACCAAGAGACCCAGTACTTC. The full variable domain, with the rest looked up from reference TRBV5-1 and TRBJ2-5, is KAGVTQTPRYLIKTRGQQVTLSCSPISGHRSVSWYQQTPGQGLQFLFEYFSETQRNKGNFPGRFSGRQFSNSRSEMNVSTLELGDSALYLCASSSGLAGGPYQETQYFGPGTRLLVL.